Sequencing of this TCR beta chain was carried out in a study of siplizumab effects on memory and regulatory T cells. Study-level points and caveats: The suppressive capacity of proliferating Tregs from siplizumab cultures remained unconfirmed.

Only one count was recorded for this clone. Its cognate antigen is unknown. Roughly 9 x 10^4 TCR templates were assayed per sample. Libraries were prepared by immunoSEQ multiplex PCR; TCRdb keeps only in-frame clonotypes and omits some of them. Of about 70,000 clones in the sample, approximately 89% are singletons; the top ten hold approximately 1.7%. From germline, CDR1 is GTSNPN and CDR2 SVGIG (reference sequence). The CDR3 contains 14 residues. Trimming pared 0 bases from V and 1 base from J, leaving 8 bases between. The sequencing sample was made of Tregs sorted from blood. The sequence came from a human donor in good health. This chain links TRBV30 with TRBJ2-3, with D maybe TRBD2 (5 bases). The CDR3 DNA sequence: TGTGCCTGGAGTGTACTCGGGGGCACAGATACGCAGTATTTT. It specifies CAWSVLGGTDTQYF.